The 8 T cell receptor beta chains in this list originate from one sample, sequenced in a study of radiation and T cells in renal cell carcinoma. Repertoires were generated with immunoSEQ multiplex PCR, while TCRdb's copy carries only in-frame clones and drops some. The profile shows roughly 130,000 clones, more than 75% of them singletons. Time point meaning: blood 2 weeks post-SBRT. Treatment specified: 15 Gy SBRT to primary tumor, nephrectomy 4 weeks later. The specimen comprised blood, sampled from a patient whose treatment included radiotherapy and nephrectomy. These receptor sequences come from a woman between 65 and 79 years old with renal cell carcinoma.

The CDR3 DNA reads TGTGCCAGCTCACCGGCAAAGACTGGGGCCAACGTCCTGACTTTC. This translates into CASSPAKTGANVLTF. This chain connects TRBV18 to TRBJ2-6; D ambiguous. This CDR3 has 15 residues. V was pared by 3 bases and J by 2 bases, with 8 bases between. CDR1 and CDR2 from the germline V gene are KGHSH and LQKENI.

The rearrangement links TRBV30 to TRBJ1-1, with TRBD1 as a possible D gene (5 bases). The CDR3 is 11 amino acids. The V gene lost 8 bases and the J gene lost 8 bases, with 15 bases spanning the gap. CDR1 is GTSNPN and CDR2 is SVGIG in the germline V gene (reference sequence). CDR3 in amino acids: CAGRRGLEAFF. The CDR3 DNA reads as TGTGCCGGACGCCGGGGACTAGAAGCTTTCTTT.

The chain couples TRBV27 to TRBJ2-7; 10 bases are shared with TRBD1. This CDR3 has 12 amino acids. Germline V lookup: CDR1 MNHEY, CDR2 SMNVEV (reference sequence). Trimming removed 9 bases from V and 7 bases from J; junction bases left unmatched: 6. The CDR3 loop reads CASRTGGREQYF. Written as DNA, the CDR3 is TGTGCCAGTCGGACAGGGGGAAGGGAGCAGTACTTC.

The genes are TRBV19 and TRBJ1-5, with 7 bases fitting TRBD1. The V gene's germline CDR1 is LNHDA and CDR2 SQIVND (reference sequence). The CDR3 totals 13 residues. V lost 5 bases and J lost 7; bases outside the gene matches: 5. The CDR3 DNA sequence: TGTGCCAGTAGTCAGGGGGGCCGGCAGCCCCAGCATTTT. It translates to CASSQGGRQPQHF.

In DNA, the CDR3 is TGTGCCAGCAGCCAGTCTGGGGCCAACGTCCTGACTTTC. Translation gives CASSQSGANVLTF. This chain links TRBV14 with TRBJ2-6; D is uncertain. The CDR3 is made up of 13 amino acids. The germline gives CDR1 SGHDN, CDR2 FVKESK. Trimming removed 3 bases from V and 1 base from J, with 1 base in between.

This chain connects TRBV19 to TRBJ2-7; TRBD1 aligns across 7 bases. Germline CDR1 is LNHDA and CDR2 is SQIVND (reference sequence). The CDR3 covers 14 residues. With 6 bases clipped from V and 1 base from J, the junction kept 6 bases outside the gene matches. CDR3 in DNA: TGTGCCAGTAGCCGGGACAGCAAGTCCTACGAGCAGTACTTC. Translation gives CASSRDSKSYEQYF.

The rearrangement joins TRBV7-9 to TRBJ1-2; D call uncertain. The CDR3 covers 13 residues. V gave up 1 base and J gave up 4 bases, with 7 bases separating them. The V gene's germline CDR1 is SEHNR and CDR2 FQNEAQ (reference sequence). The CDR3 protein is CASSLGGSYGYTF. DNA for the CDR3: TGTGCCAGCAGCTTAGGAGGTAGCTATGGCTACACCTTC.

V is TRBV12-5 and J is TRBJ1-1; 7 positions agree with TRBD1. This CDR3 is built from 16 residues. The ends lost 1 base at V and 4 bases at J; junction bases unmatched: 9. Looked up from germline, CDR1 is LGHNT and CDR2 is FRNRAP. The CDR3 reads CASGLAPGGGGTEAFF. CDR3 DNA sequence: TGTGCTAGTGGTTTGGCTCCAGGGGGTGGGGGCACTGAAGCTTTCTTT.